Below, 21 T cell receptor beta chains from the same sample are listed, as sequenced in a study of T cells after posttransplantation cyclophosphamide. The protocol was immunoSEQ multiplex PCR, while the TCRdb copy is restricted to in-frame clones and leaves out a portion. This sample yields some 34,000 clones, of which 78% are seen a single time; roughly 8.1% belongs to the top ten. A marrow graft followed busulfan-fludarabine conditioning, with cyclophosphamide on days +3 and +4. Sequencing was performed on CD4+ T cells sorted from blood, taken 1,900 to 2,000 days after a stem cell transplant with posttransplant cyclophosphamide. The receptors were gathered from a female patient in her thirties or forties who received an allogeneic stem cell transplant from a related donor, was CMV-positive, and had no GVHD. Some T cells could come from the graft donor.

The genes are TRBV7-9 and TRBJ1-5, with TRBD1 matching over 8 bases. The CDR3 sequence is 14 residues long. The J segment lost 7 bases and the V segment lost 6 bases, leaving 8 bases of the junction unmatched. Germline V gene lookup returns CDR1 SEHNR and CDR2 FQNEAQ (reference sequence). CDR3 sequence reads: CASSETGVQQPQHF. The CDR3 nucleotides are TGTGCCAGCAGTGAGACAGGGGTCCAACAGCCCCAGCATTTT.

The rearrangement links TRBV27 to TRBJ2-7; maybe TRBD1 (6 bases). V was cut by 5 bases and J by 6 bases, with 14 bases left in between. Germline CDR1 MNHEY, CDR2 SMNVEV (reference sequence). The CDR3 length is 13 residues. Written as DNA, the CDR3 is TGTGCCAGCAGTCCCAGGGGCTTATTCGAGCAGTACTTC. This codes for CASSPRGLFEQYF.

The chain employs TRBV7-3 and TRBJ2-7; D is possibly TRBD2 (6 bases). The CDR3 runs 14 residues. V gave up 5 bases and J gave up 1 base, with 12 bases separating them. CDR1 is SGHTA, CDR2 FQGTGA, per germline. The CDR3 here is CASSHRGGSYEQYF. CDR3 bases: TGTGCCAGCAGCCATAGGGGAGGATCCTACGAGCAGTACTTC.

Here the CDR3 reads CASSSFRTGNLRQPQHF. CDR3 DNA sequence: TGTGCCAGCAGCTCTTTTCGGACAGGGAATCTTCGACAGCCCCAGCATTTT. The rearrangement joins TRBV5-8 to TRBJ1-5; 8 bases fit TRBD1. V trimming: 3 bases; J trimming: 7 bases; junction bases outside the gene matches: 15. The CDR3 is made up of 17 amino acids. Germline V CDR1 and CDR2: SGHTS, YDEGEE.

In its sample, this clone was seen once. The chain has TRBV11-3 and TRBJ2-1; a weak D match, TRBD1 (5 bases). Trimming cost V 2 bases and J 5 bases, with 10 bases left between them. In germline, CDR1 is SGHNT, CDR2 YENEEA. This CDR3 has 14 residues. In nucleotides, the CDR3 is TGTGCCAGCAGCTTATGGGTAGGGGACAATGAGCAGTTCTTC. Protein sequence: CASSLWVGDNEQFF.

This clone came up once. The chain links TRBV11-1 to TRBJ2-2; 11 bases map to TRBD2. CDR1 and CDR2 from the germline V gene are SGHAT and FQDESV (reference sequence). The CDR3 length is 17 residues. With V trimmed by 5 bases and J by 3 bases, 8 bases remained unmatched. CDR3 DNA sequence: TGTGCCAGCAGCCCCTCTAGCGGGGGGCTCTACACCGGGGAGCTGTTTTTT. It encodes CASSPSSGGLYTGELFF.

The rearrangement joins TRBV5-6 to TRBJ2-3; TRBD2 agrees at 15 bases. The CDR3 has 14 amino acids. V dropped 5 bases and J dropped 7; count of bases not matched to a gene: 2. The germline V gene encodes CDR1 SGHDT and CDR2 YYEEEE. Here the CDR3 DNA reads TGTGCCAGCAGGGGGACTAGCGGGGGGAATACGCAGTATTTT. Protein product: CASRGTSGGNTQYF. The whole variable domain, filled in from reference TRBV5-6 and TRBJ2-3, reads DAGVTQSPTHLIKTRGQQVTLRCSPKSGHDTVSWYQQALGQGPQFIFQYYEEEERQRGNFPDRFSGHQFPNYSSELNVNALLLGDSALYLCASRGTSGGNTQYFGPGTRLTVL.

This clone was counted a few times. V is TRBV5-1 and J is TRBJ2-7, with D uncertain. Germline V CDR1 and CDR2: SGHRS, YFSETQ. The ends were cut back, 3 bases at V and 5 bases at J, with 9 bases in the middle. This CDR3 contains 12 residues. CDR3: CASSSAGNEQYF. CDR3 coding DNA: TGCGCCAGCAGCTCGGCAGGTAACGAGCAGTACTTC.

V is TRBV4-1 and J is TRBJ1-4; possibly TRBD1 for D (5 bases). The germline V and J ends were trimmed by 3 bases and 7 bases, with 24 bases remaining between them. The CDR3 runs to 18 residues. Germline CDR1 reads MGHRA; CDR2 reads YSYEKL. CDR3 protein: CASSHLAGGTALREKLFF. In DNA, the CDR3 is TGCGCCAGCAGCCACCTTGCCGGGGGAACAGCATTACGTGAAAAACTGTTTTTT.

This chain joins TRBV11-2 and TRBJ1-4; TRBD1 is a possible D gene (5 bases). The germline gives CDR1 SGHAT, CDR2 FQNNGV. The CDR3 runs to 14 residues. The V gene lost 0 bases and the J gene lost 8 bases, with 10 bases spanning the gap. DNA of the CDR3: TGTGCCAGCAGCTTAGATGGGGCAGGAGAAAAACTGTTTTTT. It specifies CASSLDGAGEKLFF.

The CDR3 DNA sequence: TGCGCCAGCAGATCCGGGACAGACTCTGGAAACACCATATATTTT. Translated, it gives CASRSGTDSGNTIYF. This sequence joins TRBV5-1 and TRBJ1-3, with TRBD1 identical over 7 bases. This CDR3 is built from 15 residues. Germline CDR1 is SGHRS and CDR2 is YFSETQ. V was pared by 5 bases and J by 0 bases, with 5 bases of the junction left unmatched.

This clone came up once. CDR3 region: CASSLYQGFSTEAFF. CDR3 DNA sequence: TGTGCCAGCAGCTTGTATCAGGGGTTCTCTACTGAAGCTTTCTTT. The chain recombines TRBV5-4 with TRBJ1-1; the D gene is possibly TRBD1 (6 bases). Germline V CDR1 and CDR2: SGHNT, YYREEE (reference sequence). The CDR3 loop spans 15 amino acids. Trimming shortened V by 1 base and J by 5 bases, and 15 bases separated the two germline ends.

The chain couples TRBV6-1 to TRBJ1-6, with 7 bases matching TRBD1. J was trimmed by 6 bases and V by 7 bases; bases with no gene match: 6. The CDR3 is made up of 14 amino acids. Germline CDR1 and CDR2: MNHNS and SASEGT. The CDR3 sequence is CASNDRAGNSPLHF. Written as DNA, the CDR3 is TGTGCCAGCAACGACAGGGCGGGTAATTCACCCCTCCACTTT.

This sequence joins TRBV18 and TRBJ1-2, with 7 bases aligning to TRBD1. The CDR3 totals 15 residues. The germline V gene encodes CDR1 KGHSH and CDR2 LQKENI. Germline trimming cut 1 base from V and 1 base from J; bases unmatched to any gene: 3. The chain's CDR3 is CASSPRQGGNYGYTF. CDR3 DNA sequence: TGTGCCAGCTCACCACGGCAGGGGGGTAACTATGGCTACACCTTC.

This clone was picked up one time. V usage is TRBV4-2 and J usage is TRBJ1-1; no clear D gene. V dropped 0 bases and J dropped 0 bases, with 5 bases sitting between them. The CDR3 consists of 14 residues. Germline V gene lookup returns CDR1 LGHNA and CDR2 YNFKEQ. The chain's CDR3 is CASSQETMNTEAFF. CDR3 DNA sequence: TGTGCCAGCAGCCAAGAAACAATGAACACTGAAGCTTTCTTT.

The sample holds one count of this clone. The chain uses TRBV27 and TRBJ1-1; D uncertain. The germline V and J ends were trimmed by 6 bases and 0 bases, with 8 bases remaining between them. The V gene's germline CDR1 is MNHEY and CDR2 SMNVEV (reference sequence). The CDR3 runs 13 residues. CDR3 DNA: TGTGCCAGCAGATCGTCTATGAACACTGAAGCTTTCTTT. As protein: CASRSSMNTEAFF.

The chain is built from TRBV7-8 and TRBJ2-2; D is possibly TRBD1 (6 bases). The length of the CDR3 is 13 residues. The germline V gene has CDR1 SGHVS and CDR2 FQNEAQ. V dropped 7 bases and J dropped 5 bases, with 11 bases sitting between them. Written as DNA, the CDR3 is TGTGCCAGCACCTACAGGGAAACCGGGGAGCTGTTTTTT. Protein sequence: CASTYRETGELFF.

This rearrangement joins TRBV2 to TRBJ2-5; a weak D match, TRBD1 (5 bases). Per the germline V gene, CDR1 is SNHLY and CDR2 is FYNNEI. The CDR3 covers 16 residues. The V gene lost 2 bases and the J gene lost 4 bases, with 17 bases spanning the gap. The CDR3: CASSEKGRQWGETQYF. CDR3 coding DNA: TGTGCCAGCAGTGAAAAGGGGCGACAGTGGGGAGAGACCCAGTACTTC.

The CDR3 is CASSLPGGIYNEQFF. CDR3 sequence (DNA): TGTGCCAGCAGTTTGCCAGGGGGCATCTACAATGAGCAGTTCTTC. The V call is TRBV28, the J call TRBJ2-1, with 8 bases fitting TRBD1. V dropped 3 bases and J dropped 3; count of bases not matched to a gene: 4. The germline CDR1 and CDR2 sequences are MDHEN and SYDVKM. The CDR3 is 15 amino acids.

The rearrangement links TRBV9 to TRBJ1-4; D is unresolved. The CDR3 is 12 residues long. V lost 4 bases and J 10 bases, leaving 11 bases between the germline ends. Germline V CDR1 and CDR2: SGDLS, YYNGEE. The CDR3 DNA reads as TGTGCCAGCAGCACCTCGGCGGGAAAACTGTTTTTT. It translates to CASSTSAGKLFF.

The chain has TRBV4-3 and TRBJ1-3; D gene unclear. The V gene lost 0 bases and the J gene lost 4 bases, with 7 bases spanning the gap. The CDR3 covers 14 residues. The germline V gene has CDR1 LGHNA and CDR2 YSLEER. Written as DNA, the CDR3 is TGCGCCAGCAGCCAAGAGTTGAGGGGAAACACCATATATTTT. Encoded protein: CASSQELRGNTIYF.